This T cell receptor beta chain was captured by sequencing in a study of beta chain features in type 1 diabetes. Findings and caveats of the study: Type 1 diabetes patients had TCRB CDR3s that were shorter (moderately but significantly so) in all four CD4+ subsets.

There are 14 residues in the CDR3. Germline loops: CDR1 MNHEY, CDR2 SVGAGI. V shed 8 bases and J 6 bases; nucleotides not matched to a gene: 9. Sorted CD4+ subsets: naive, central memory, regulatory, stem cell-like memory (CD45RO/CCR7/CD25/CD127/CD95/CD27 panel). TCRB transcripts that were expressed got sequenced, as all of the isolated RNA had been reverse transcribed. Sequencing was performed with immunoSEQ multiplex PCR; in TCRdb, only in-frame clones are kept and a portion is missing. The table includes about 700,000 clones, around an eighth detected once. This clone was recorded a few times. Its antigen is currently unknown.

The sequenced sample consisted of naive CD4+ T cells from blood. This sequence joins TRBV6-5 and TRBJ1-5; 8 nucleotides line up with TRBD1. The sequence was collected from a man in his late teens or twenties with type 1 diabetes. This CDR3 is CASQGTGLRQPQHF. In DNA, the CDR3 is TGTGCCAGCCAAGGGACAGGCCTTCGTCAGCCCCAGCATTTT.